These T cell receptor beta chains were read from a single sample in a study of PD-1 blockade in mismatch repair-deficient tumors. Profiling relied on immunoSEQ multiplex PCR, and the TCRdb table lists in-frame clones only, not all of them. The sample carries approximately 40,000 clones, roughly 77% recorded once. Sequences were derived from peripheral blood, sampled 4 weeks after starting pembrolizumab. Receptors originate from an adult with mismatch repair-deficient cancer. The conserved cysteine and the conserved F or W are not part of the CDR3 here.

v_call	j_call	cdr3_aa
TRBV5-1	TRBJ1-1	ASSLGLGGWFEVAF
TRBV5-1	TRBJ1-1	ASSRHGETEAF
TRBV6-1	TRBJ2-7	ASSDGGGSREQY
TRBV5-6	TRBJ1-1	ASSLAAGMNTEAF
TRBV2	TRBJ2-7	ASSDNPSSPYEQY
TRBV6-5	TRBJ2-5	ASSRQAPLQETQY
TRBV19	TRBJ2-7	ASSIADRGNYEQY
TRBV19	TRBJ2-7	ASSIASGPSYEQY
TRBV30	TRBJ2-7	AWSSGTSGRNSYEQY
TRBV28	TRBJ2-3	ASSFLLALHTPGQKDTQY
TRBV4-1	TRBJ2-5	ASSQDLIGTGITETQY
TRBV16	TRBJ1-1	ASSQRSGGTEAF
TRBV13	TRBJ2-7	ASSLARRAGEQY
TRBV5-1	TRBJ1-1	ASRSQVNTEAF
TRBV6-6	TRBJ1-5	ASNREGVRYQPQH
TRBV5-1	TRBJ2-2	ASSSWGRVGELF
TRBV29-1	TRBJ1-1	SVERGDTEAF
TRBV4-3	TRBJ2-2	ASSQDGLPNSNTGELF
TRBV5-6	TRBJ1-2	ASSLAIQASNYGYT
TRBV7-9	TRBJ2-1	ASSLTSGRVYNEQF
TRBV28	TRBJ1-5	ASSARDQPQH
TRBV6-4	TRBJ2-2	ASSDSVGGSTGELF
TRBV11-2	TRBJ2-7	ASSYDSNLYEQY
TRBV6-5	TRBJ2-7	ASSYSVITLEQY
TRBV9	TRBJ2-7	ASSLDTASYEQY
TRBV15	TRBJ2-5	ATSGNRGQETQY
TRBV10-3	TRBJ1-4	AISELWSEKLF
TRBV13	TRBJ1-4	ASSLQVQNEKLF
TRBV9	TRBJ2-1	ASSVLAGGDGEQF
TRBV6-5	TRBJ2-5	ASSFMGQLQETQY
TRBV29-1	TRBJ1-5	SVGGGVGQPQH
TRBV28	TRBJ2-3	ASSPGTSGRGTDTQY
TRBV5-1	TRBJ2-7	ASSWGIRDGAYEQY
TRBV25-1	TRBJ2-7	ASSESSGSYEQY
TRBV11-1	TRBJ2-6	ASSLAGAYGANVLT
TRBV10-3	TRBJ1-2	AINQGINYGYT